The 25 T cell receptor beta chains presented below share a single source sample, sequenced in a study of CD8+CD57+ T cells in acquired aplastic anemia. The patients chosen for sequencing had shown expansion of CD8+CD57+ cells (detected by flow cytometry). Genomic DNA acted as the template from which TCR beta VDJ combination and CDR3 sequence profiling were carried out. TCRdb analysed the reads with MiXCR anew, one entry per CDR3 protein. The data show about half a million distinct CDR3 sequences, with around 30% seen just once and less than 0.85% held by the top ten. The sample taken for sequencing was sorted CD4+, CD8+, or CD8+CD57+ T cells (not recorded which) from PBMCs. The source of these receptors is a human donor with aplastic anemia.

This clonotype was seen a few times. J is TRBJ2-2 and V is TRBV4-3; D is perhaps TRBD1 or TRBD2 (5 bases each). Germline CDR1 reads LGHNA; CDR2 reads YSLEER. The CDR3 runs 14 residues. The germline V and J ends were trimmed by 3 bases and 9 bases, with 14 bases remaining between them. The CDR3 DNA sequence: TGCGCCAGCAGCCAGGGGGACGCCGACCGGGAGCTGTTTTTT. This codes for CASSQGDADRELFF.

The chain employs TRBV7-9 and TRBJ1-2; D is perhaps TRBD1 (6 bases). CDR3 length: 14 amino acids. CDR1 and CDR2 from the germline V gene are SEHNR and FQNEAQ (reference sequence). V shed 5 bases and J shed 7 bases, with 17 bases lying between them. CDR3: CASSLGGVGSGYTF. Here the CDR3 DNA reads TGTGCCAGCAGCCTAGGGGGGGTGGGAAGTGGCTACACCTTC.

Many counts were recorded for this clonotype. The chain has TRBV7-3 and TRBJ1-6; unclear D gene. V shed 1 base and J shed 9 bases, with 10 bases lying between them. CDR3 length: 14 amino acids. Germline V gene lookup returns CDR1 SGHTA and CDR2 FQGTGA. CDR3 protein: CASSLSTLGSPLHF. In DNA form, the CDR3 reads TGTGCCAGCAGCTTAAGCACCCTGGGTTCACCCCTCCACTTT. The full variable domain, with the rest looked up from reference TRBV7-3 and TRBJ1-6, is GAGVSQTPSNKVTEKGKYVELRCDPISGHTALYWYRQSLGQGPEFLIYFQGTGAADDSGLPNDRFFAVRPEGSVSTLKIQRTERGDSAVYLCASSLSTLGSPLHFGNGTRLTVT.

In its sample, this clonotype was seen a few times. V usage is TRBV2 and J usage is TRBJ2-5, with D perhaps matching TRBD2 (6 bases). The ends were cut back, 6 bases at V and 1 base at J, with 18 bases in the middle. The CDR3 is 16 residues long. Germline lookup yields CDR1 SNHLY and CDR2 FYNNEI. The CDR3 sequence is CASRPPGRGFQETQYF. The CDR3 nucleotides read TGTGCCAGCAGGCCCCCGGGACGGGGGTTCCAAGAGACCCAGTACTTC.

The J gene is TRBJ1-6, the V gene TRBV19; 9 bases line up with TRBD1. After removal of 11 bases from V and 6 bases from J, the junction contained 5 bases not matched to a gene. This CDR3 has 13 residues. Germline values: CDR1 LNHDA, CDR2 SQIVND (reference sequence). CDR3 sequence (DNA): TGTGCCTGGGAGACAGGGGGTAATTCACCCCTCCACTTT. Translated, it gives CAWETGGNSPLHF.

The V and J genes are TRBV2 and TRBJ2-7; D remains unclear. Trimming removed 3 bases at V and 0 bases at J, with 9 bases between. In germline, CDR1 is SNHLY, CDR2 FYNNEI. CDR3 length: 14 amino acids. The CDR3 protein is CASSDKGSSYEQYF. CDR3 nucleotides: TGTGCCAGCAGTGACAAGGGCAGCTCCTACGAGCAGTACTTC.

On this clonotype itself: One base away lies a much larger clone, so this may be a sequencing read error. The chain couples TRBV20-1 to TRBJ2-7; tentatively, D is TRBD1 (5 bases). V was clipped by 7 bases and J by 4 bases, with 17 bases between them. Looked up from germline, CDR1 is DFQATT and CDR2 is SNEGSKA (reference sequence). This CDR3 spans 13 amino acids. The CDR3 sequence: CSVLSDTTYEQYF. DNA of the CDR3: TGCAGTGTCCTGTCGGACACGACTTACGAGCAGTACTTC.

This clonotype showed up many times. This chain joins TRBV11-2 and TRBJ2-6; a possible D gene is TRBD1 (5 bases). CDR3 size: 15 residues. Trimming pared 0 bases from V and 10 bases from J, leaving 13 bases between. Germline CDR1 reads SGHAT; CDR2 reads FQNNGV. The CDR3 nucleotides read TGTGCCAGCAGCTTAGATGGGCGACAGTTAAACGTCCTGACTTTC. Its protein is CASSLDGRQLNVLTF.

This clonotype was picked up a small number of times. As DNA, the CDR3 is TGCAGTGCTAGAGAGATCGACAGGAACACTGAAGCTTTCTTT. Residues: CSAREIDRNTEAFF. The chain employs TRBV20-1 and TRBJ1-1, with D possibly matching TRBD1 (5 bases). Trimming shortened V by 0 bases and J by 1 base, and 9 bases separated the two germline ends. Germline CDR1 is DFQATT and CDR2 is SNEGSKA (reference sequence). This CDR3 contains 14 residues.

This clonotype came up a few times. This chain uses TRBV19 with TRBJ1-5, with D hard to call. The V gene's germline CDR1 is LNHDA and CDR2 SQIVND (reference sequence). Trimming pared 4 bases from V and 7 bases from J, leaving 17 bases between. The CDR3 consists of 15 residues. CDR3 sequence: CASSTASKVNQPQHF. As DNA, the CDR3 is TGTGCCAGTAGTACCGCGAGTAAAGTTAACCAGCCCCAGCATTTT.

This clonotype has a handful of counts. The V and J genes are TRBV6-1 and TRBJ1-4, with 9 bases that match TRBD1. Germline V CDR1 and CDR2: MNHNS, SASEGT. Unmatched junction bases numbered 7, after V lost 6 bases and J lost 5 bases. This CDR3 spans 15 amino acids. CDR3 protein: CASRHGTGSNEKLFF. The CDR3 coding sequence is TGTGCCAGCAGACATGGGACAGGGTCAAATGAAAAACTGTTTTTT.

J is TRBJ1-2 and V is TRBV14; no clear D. Per the germline V gene, CDR1 is SGHDN and CDR2 is FVKESK. The CDR3 extends over 14 amino acids. V dropped 5 bases and J dropped 4 bases, with 14 bases sitting between them. This CDR3 reads CASSTNAEGYGYTF. Written as DNA, the CDR3 is TGTGCCAGCAGCACAAACGCCGAGGGCTATGGCTACACCTTC.

The sample holds many counts of this clonotype. The chain is built from TRBV7-2 and TRBJ2-5; the D gene is possibly TRBD2 (6 bases). Germline lookup yields CDR1 SGHTA and CDR2 FQGNSA. This CDR3 comprises 14 residues. Deletions cut 1 base from V and 7 bases from J, with 13 bases between. The chain's CDR3 is CASSLEWEVGTQYF. The CDR3 bases are TGTGCCAGCAGCTTAGAATGGGAGGTTGGGACCCAGTACTTC.

Many counts were recorded for this clonotype. The chain couples TRBV3-1 to TRBJ1-2; no clear D gene. The CDR3 runs 14 residues. V gave up 2 bases and J gave up 2 bases, with 9 bases separating them. CDR1 is LGHDT and CDR2 is YNNKEL in the germline V gene (reference sequence). The chain's CDR3 is CASSQNGRNYGYTF. The CDR3 DNA is TGTGCCAGCAGCCAAAACGGCAGAAACTATGGCTACACCTTC.

At least ten counts were recorded for this clonotype. Here the CDR3 reads CASGLEGARGKLFF. Written as DNA, the CDR3 is TGTGCCAGCGGACTTGAGGGGGCGCGTGGAAAACTGTTTTTT. V is TRBV2 and J is TRBJ1-4; 7 bases are shared with TRBD1. With V trimmed by 8 bases and J by 10 bases, 13 bases remained unmatched. CDR1 SNHLY and CDR2 FYNNEI come from the germline V gene. This CDR3 contains 14 residues.

V usage is TRBV6-1 and J usage is TRBJ1-1; D perhaps matches TRBD1 (6 bases). In germline, CDR1 is MNHNS, CDR2 SASEGT. The CDR3 covers 14 residues. Between the trimmed V and J ends, which lost 6 bases and 3 bases, there was a span of 14 bases. The CDR3 region is CASRQGSSDTEAFF. The CDR3 region has the DNA TGTGCCAGCAGACAGGGTTCATCGGACACTGAAGCTTTCTTT.

This clonotype was seen only a few times. The J gene is TRBJ2-3, the V gene TRBV13, with D possibly TRBD1 on 6 matching bases. Germline V CDR1 and CDR2: PRHDT, FYEKMQ (reference sequence). Trimming stripped 5 bases from V and 6 bases from J, with 15 bases between. CDR3 length: 14 amino acids. In DNA form, the CDR3 reads TGTGCCAGCAGCCTTAACAGGGTCACGGATACGCAGTATTTT. It specifies CASSLNRVTDTQYF.

This clonotype was counted only a few times. A much larger clone lies one base from this, so it may be a read error. The chain couples TRBV29-1 to TRBJ2-7; TRBD1 might be the D (6 bases). CDR1 and CDR2 (germline): SQVTM, ANQGSEA. The CDR3 consists of 14 residues. CDR3 amino acids: CSVEPIQGPYGQYF. The CDR3 DNA follows: TGCAGCGTTGAACCAATACAGGGTCCCTACGGGCAGTACTTC.

This clonotype was observed at least ten times. This chain connects TRBV20-1 to TRBJ2-5, with D perhaps matching TRBD1 or TRBD2 (6 bases each). The germline V gene encodes CDR1 DFQATT and CDR2 SNEGSKA (reference sequence). The CDR3 has 11 amino acids. CDR3 region: CRGGSGETQYF. In nucleotides, the CDR3 is TGCAGAGGGGGGTCGGGAGAGACCCAGTACTTC.

In this sample, this clonotype turned up many times. The CDR3 coding sequence is TGCGCCAGCAGGGTACTAGCGGGGGGGCGAGAGACCCAGTACTTC. Residues: CASRVLAGGRETQYF. The J gene is TRBJ2-5, the V gene TRBV10-2; 13 positions match TRBD2. The germline V gene encodes CDR1 WSHSY and CDR2 SAAADI. V trimming: 6 bases; J trimming: 4 bases; junction bases outside the gene matches: 5. The CDR3 runs 15 residues.

This clonotype showed up many times. The V call is TRBV7-8, the J call TRBJ1-5, with D possibly TRBD1 on 5 matching bases. V was clipped by 5 bases and J by 2 bases, with 16 bases between them. In germline, CDR1 is SGHVS, CDR2 FQNEAQ. This CDR3 comprises 16 residues. CDR3 loop: CASSPRWGMGNQPQHF. Written as DNA, the CDR3 is TGTGCCAGCAGCCCCCGATGGGGGATGGGCAATCAGCCCCAGCATTTT.

The V call is TRBV7-7, the J call TRBJ1-5, with D hard to call. The V and J ends lost 1 base and 9 bases respectively, with 10 bases between them. The CDR3 runs 13 residues. From germline, CDR1 is SSHAT and CDR2 FNYEAQ (reference sequence). The CDR3 DNA reads TGTGCCAGCAGCTTAGAGGTCGGGCGGCCCCAGCATTTT. Its translation: CASSLEVGRPQHF.

V is TRBV25-1 and J is TRBJ2-5; 10 nucleotides align to TRBD2. The J segment lost 5 bases and the V segment lost 2 bases, leaving 14 bases of the junction unmatched. This CDR3 has 18 amino acids. The germline V gene has CDR1 MGHDK and CDR2 SYGVNS. CDR3 sequence (DNA): TGTGCCAGCAGTGAAGGGCTAGCGGGAGTGACGGTCATCGAGACCCAGTACTTC. It encodes CASSEGLAGVTVIETQYF.

The chain is built from TRBV7-2 and TRBJ1-6; the match to TRBD1 covers 11 bases. There are 13 residues in the CDR3. J gave up 8 bases and V 11 bases, and 5 bases lay outside the gene matches. Germline lookup yields CDR1 SGHTA and CDR2 FQGNSA. The CDR3: CAGGQGADSPLHF. The CDR3 DNA sequence: TGTGCCGGAGGACAGGGGGCGGATTCACCCCTCCACTTT.

Regarding this clonotype: A clone one base away is much larger, so this may be a read error. This chain links TRBV20-1 with TRBJ1-6; 7 nucleotides agree with TRBD1. The CDR3 consists of 16 residues. Germline V gene sequence: CDR1 DFQATT, CDR2 SNEGSKA (reference sequence). J lost 8 bases, V lost 3 bases, and 13 bases had no gene match. In DNA form, the CDR3 reads TGCAGTGCTAGCGGGGACAGCGCAGCTGAAGATTCACCCCTCCACTTT. Translated: CSASGDSAAEDSPLHF.